This T cell receptor beta chain originates from a study of CD8+ T cells in alopecia areata. Extracted RNA was reverse transcribed into cDNA, the sequencing template. Here immunoSEQ multiplex PCR was the method, and the copy in TCRdb shows in-frame clones only, minus some. The sample carries around 180,000 clones, roughly 60% recorded once. The germline V gene encodes CDR1 SGHTA and CDR2 FQGTGA. V was clipped by 1 base and J by 4 bases; unmatched bases: 2. The CDR3 is 16 amino acids. Treatment noted: oral pan-JAK inhibitor, 5-10 mg twice daily. This sequence was found in a human donor with alopecia areata. Sequencing was performed on CD4+ T cells sorted from blood, taken at week 24, from a patient treated with tofacitinib. The chain links TRBV7-3 to TRBJ2-1; 12 bases map to TRBD2. CDR3 amino acids: CASSLKGTSGYNEQFF. The CDR3 coding sequence is TGTGCCAGCAGCTTAAAAGGGACTAGCGGGTACAATGAGCAGTTCTTC.